A selection of T cell receptor beta chains follows, all from one sample in a study of blood T cell repertoires in COVID-19. Profiled with immunoSEQ multiplex PCR; TCRdb holds only in-frame clones, not every one. The sample lists more than 85,000 clones, about four fifths occurring once. Sequenced material: peripheral blood. All receptors derive from a man at least 80 years old with acute or convalescent COVID-19. Each CDR3 is given with its conserved first and last residue. A D gene is named only where the DNA matches it firmly. Clone sizes are given selectively: once, few, many, or a class where the clone is expanded.

cdr3_nt: TGCAGCGTTGACCAACAGTTCACCGGGGAGCTGTTTTTT
cdr3_aa: CSVDQQFTGELFF
j_call: TRBJ2-2
d_call: -
clone_size: few
v_call: TRBV29-1

cdr3_nt: TGTGCCAGCAGCCAGGTCCTTCCAGGCACTGAAGCTTTCTTT
cdr3_aa: CASSQVLPGTEAFF
j_call: TRBJ1-1
d_call: -
clone_size: -
v_call: TRBV27

cdr3_nt: TGTGCCAGCAGTACCTTCGACAGGGGACTCTACGAGCAGTACTTC
cdr3_aa: CASSTFDRGLYEQYF
j_call: TRBJ2-7
d_call: TRBD1
clone_size: -
v_call: TRBV6-2/TRBV6-3

cdr3_nt: TGTGCCAGTAGTCACCGACTAGCGGGGGACACAGATACGCAGTATTTT
cdr3_aa: CASSHRLAGDTDTQYF
j_call: TRBJ2-3
d_call: TRBD2
clone_size: -
v_call: TRBV19

cdr3_nt: TGTGCCAGCAGTGACTTTATGGGACAGGGTGGGTACGAGCAGTACTTC
cdr3_aa: CASSDFMGQGGYEQYF
j_call: TRBJ2-7
d_call: TRBD1
clone_size: -
v_call: TRBV25-1

cdr3_nt: TGTGCCTGCAGCGTCGGGGTGGGTGACACCTTC
cdr3_aa: CACSVGVGDTF
j_call: TRBJ1-2
d_call: -
clone_size: -
v_call: TRBV28

cdr3_nt: TGTGCCAGCAGCCCCCGCGCTCCGCACACCGGGGAGCTGTTTTTT
cdr3_aa: CASSPRAPHTGELFF
j_call: TRBJ2-2
d_call: -
clone_size: -
v_call: TRBV28

cdr3_nt: TGTGCCAGTAGTATAGATCGCAGGGCCAACTATGGCTACACCTTC
cdr3_aa: CASSIDRRANYGYTF
j_call: TRBJ1-2
d_call: -
clone_size: few
v_call: TRBV19

cdr3_nt: TGCGCCAGCAGCCCCAGGGAGGGCTACTCCTACGAGCAGTACTTC
cdr3_aa: CASSPREGYSYEQYF
j_call: TRBJ2-7
d_call: TRBD2
clone_size: -
v_call: TRBV4-3

cdr3_nt: TGTGCCAGCAGCATCGTGAAACAGGCGGCGGACGAGCAGTACTTC
cdr3_aa: CASSIVKQAADEQYF
j_call: TRBJ2-7
d_call: -
clone_size: -
v_call: TRBV5-5

cdr3_nt: TGTGCCAGCAGTGCCCGGGGGGAGCAGTTCTTC
cdr3_aa: CASSARGEQFF
j_call: TRBJ2-1
d_call: -
clone_size: -
v_call: TRBV12-3/TRBV12-4

cdr3_nt: TGTGCCAGCAGCCAAGGAAACAGGGGGTCAACTAATGAAAAACTGTTTTTT
cdr3_aa: CASSQGNRGSTNEKLFF
j_call: TRBJ1-4
d_call: TRBD1
clone_size: -
v_call: TRBV3-1/TRBV3-2

cdr3_nt: TGTGCCAGCAGCCCCGGAGTGTGGTATGGCTACACCTTC
cdr3_aa: CASSPGVWYGYTF
j_call: TRBJ1-2
d_call: -
clone_size: -
v_call: TRBV5-8

cdr3_nt: TGTGCCAGCACCCAGACTGAAGCTTTCTTT
cdr3_aa: CASTQTEAFF
j_call: TRBJ1-1
d_call: -
clone_size: -
v_call: TRBV12-3/TRBV12-4

cdr3_nt: TGCAGCGTGGGGGGGCAGCCCCAGCATTTT
cdr3_aa: CSVGGQPQHF
j_call: TRBJ1-5
d_call: -
clone_size: -
v_call: TRBV29-1

cdr3_nt: TGTGCCAGCAGCGACCCCAGGGACAGGGGGTTGGAAGAGACCCAGTACTTC
cdr3_aa: CASSDPRDRGLEETQYF
j_call: TRBJ2-5
d_call: TRBD1
clone_size: -
v_call: TRBV9